Presented here are 32 T cell receptor beta chains from one specimen sequenced in a study of radiotherapy plus CTLA-4 blockade in lung cancer. Profiling relied on immunoSEQ multiplex PCR, and the TCRdb table lists in-frame clones only, not all of them. Among tens of thousands of clones listed, approximately 70% were seen once. Specimen: peripheral blood, collected from a patient treated with radiotherapy plus ipilimumab. These TCRs come from a human donor with non-small cell lung cancer whose response to radiotherapy plus ipilimumab could not be evaluated.

This clone was picked up a small number of times. V usage is TRBV7-3 and J usage is TRBJ1-2; tentative D call: TRBD1 (5 bases). The V end was cut by 1 base, the J end by 8 bases, with 17 bases between. In germline, CDR1 is SGHTA, CDR2 FQGTGA. CDR3 length: 15 residues. The CDR3 sequence: CASSLRGRGGNGYTF. CDR3 coding DNA: TGTGCCAGCAGCTTAAGGGGCCGTGGGGGGAACGGCTACACCTTC.

This clone was seen just once. The chain joins TRBV12-5 to TRBJ2-1, with D uncertain. Germline V CDR1 and CDR2: LGHNT, FRNRAP. The CDR3 sequence is 13 residues long. V gave up 2 bases and J gave up 5 bases, with 7 bases separating them. The CDR3 region is CASGLSTDNEQFF. The CDR3 DNA is TGTGCTAGTGGTTTGTCTACAGACAATGAGCAGTTCTTC.

The CDR3 here is CASSQDMRETQYF. The CDR3 DNA reads TGCGCCAGCAGCCAGGACATGAGAGAGACCCAGTACTTC. The J gene is TRBJ2-5, the V gene TRBV5-1; D is perhaps TRBD1 (5 bases). The germline gives CDR1 SGHRS, CDR2 YFSETQ. The CDR3 has 13 amino acids. Trimming took off 4 bases at V and 4 bases at J, with 11 bases between the two ends.

CDR3 loop: CASSLRGQGGNQPQHF. As DNA, the CDR3 is TGTGCCAGCAGTTTACGGGGACAGGGAGGTAATCAGCCCCAGCATTTT. The chain employs TRBV27 and TRBJ1-5; 9 bases fit TRBD1. After removal of 2 bases from V and 4 bases from J, the junction contained 6 bases not matched to a gene. The length of the CDR3 is 16 residues. The germline CDR1 and CDR2 sequences are MNHEY and SMNVEV (reference sequence).

V and J are TRBV6-5 and TRBJ2-5; 10 bases are a match to TRBD1. With V trimmed by 4 bases and J by 4 bases, 9 bases remained unmatched. The germline gives CDR1 MNHEY, CDR2 SVGAGI. The CDR3 length is 16 residues. CDR3 nucleotides: TGTGCCAGCAGTTCTTTGACAGGGGGCATCGGAGAGACCCAGTACTTC. Translated: CASSSLTGGIGETQYF.

This sequence joins TRBV5-4 and TRBJ1-2, with D tentatively TRBD1 (5 bases). The CDR3 runs to 14 residues. Per the germline V gene, CDR1 is SGHNT and CDR2 is YYREEE (reference sequence). The V gene lost 0 bases and the J gene lost 8 bases, with 14 bases spanning the gap. In DNA, the CDR3 is TGTGCCAGCAGCTTGGACCGGGACTCCAGCGGCTACACCTTC. Protein: CASSLDRDSSGYTF.

The V gene is TRBV5-4, the J gene TRBJ1-2, with 12 bases identical to TRBD1. V was clipped by 3 bases and J by 8 bases; unmatched bases: 5. This CDR3 contains 14 residues. Germline V gives CDR1 SGHNT, CDR2 YYREEE (reference sequence). CDR3 coding DNA: TGTGCCAGCAGCTGGGACAGGGGGCGTGGGGGCTACACCTTC. This sequence encodes CASSWDRGRGGYTF.

The chain is built from TRBV6-1 and TRBJ2-7; D gene unclear. The CDR3 has 16 amino acids. Germline loops: CDR1 MNHNS, CDR2 SASEGT. V was pared by 4 bases and J by 1 base, with 17 bases between. DNA of the CDR3: TGTGCCAGCAGTGCCTGGAGTACACGCACGTCCTACGAGCAGTACTTC. Protein: CASSAWSTRTSYEQYF.

This chain connects TRBV6-5 to TRBJ2-2; 7 nucleotides match TRBD2. The CDR3 contains 15 residues. Trimming took 1 base from V and 3 from J; bases not matched to a gene: 2. Germline V lookup: CDR1 MNHEY, CDR2 SVGAGI. The CDR3 reads CASSYFGGDTGELFF. In DNA, the CDR3 is TGTGCCAGCAGTTACTTTGGGGGGGACACCGGGGAGCTGTTTTTT.

The chain links TRBV11-2 to TRBJ1-1, with D perhaps matching TRBD1 (6 bases). V dropped 2 bases and J dropped 8 bases, with 12 bases sitting between them. This CDR3 region has 13 residues. Germline CDR1 and CDR2: SGHAT and FQNNGV. For the CDR3, the DNA is TGTGCCAGCAGCTTATCAGGGGAAGGAGAAGCTTTCTTT. Protein sequence: CASSLSGEGEAFF. The full variable domain, in which reference TRBV11-2 and TRBJ1-1 provide the parts outside the CDR3, is EAGVAQSPRYKIIEKRQSVAFWCNPISGHATLYWYQQILGQGPKLLIQFQNNGVVDDSQLPKDRFSAERLKGVDSTLKIQPAKLEDSAVYLCASSLSGEGEAFFGQGTRLTVV.

Relative to its sample, this clone is medium-sized. V usage is TRBV9 and J usage is TRBJ1-4; 7 bases are a match to TRBD1. The CDR3 extends over 14 amino acids. CDR1 and CDR2 (germline): SGDLS, YYNGEE. The ends lost 4 bases at V and 7 bases at J; junction bases unmatched: 7. The CDR3 reads CASSRGQNPEKLFF. The CDR3 DNA is TGTGCCAGCAGCCGGGGACAGAACCCTGAAAAACTGTTTTTT. Using reference TRBV9 and TRBJ1-4 for the parts outside the CDR3, the full variable domain is DSGVTQTPKHLITATGQRVTLRCSPRSGDLSVYWYQQSLDQGLQFLIQYYNGEERAKGNILERFSAQQFPDLHSELNLSSLELGDSALYFCASSRGQNPEKLFFGSGTQLSVL.

The rearrangement joins TRBV9 to TRBJ2-1; D call uncertain. The CDR3 is 12 amino acids. Looked up from germline, CDR1 is SGDLS and CDR2 is YYNGEE. V gave up 0 bases and J gave up 7 bases, with 5 bases separating them. CDR3 DNA: TGTGCCAGCAGCGTAGTACGGAATGAGCAGTTCTTC. Translated, it gives CASSVVRNEQFF.

The chain carries TRBV10-3 and TRBJ2-7; 9 positions match TRBD1. The V gene's germline CDR1 is ENHRY and CDR2 SYGVKD. V shed 3 bases, J shed 3 bases, and the junction held 12 bases outside the gene matches. This CDR3 is 17 amino acids long. CDR3 loop: CAISDSSGTGNLYEQYF. In nucleotides, the CDR3 is TGTGCCATCAGTGACAGCTCTGGGACAGGGAATCTCTACGAGCAGTACTTC.

The chain is built from TRBV5-4 and TRBJ2-5; D is unresolved. The CDR3 spans 16 residues. The V gene lost 0 bases and the J gene lost 0 bases, with 12 bases spanning the gap. Germline V gene lookup returns CDR1 SGHNT and CDR2 YYREEE (reference sequence). The CDR3 loop reads CASSLGVQRYQETQYF. The DNA of the CDR3 is TGTGCCAGCAGCTTGGGAGTCCAGCGATACCAAGAGACCCAGTACTTC.

The gene calls are TRBV21-1 and TRBJ1-2; TRBD1, the D gene given by the table, was not confirmed from the DNA. TRBV21-1 is deemed a pseudogene. CDR3 length equals 13 residues. CDR3 amino acids: CASNLTGGKGYTF. The CDR3 DNA reads TGTGCCAGCAACCTGACAGGGGGCAAGGGCTACACCTTC.

The DNA of the CDR3 is TGCGCCAGCAGCTTGGGGACAAGGACTGAAGCTTTCTTT. This gives the protein CASSLGTRTEAFF. The chain has TRBV5-1 and TRBJ1-1; a weak D match, TRBD1 (5 bases). This CDR3 has 13 residues. V was trimmed by 0 bases and J by 5 bases, leaving 8 bases between them. CDR1 and CDR2 from the germline V gene are SGHRS and YFSETQ. The whole variable domain, remainder taken from reference TRBV5-1 and TRBJ1-1, is KAGVTQTPRYLIKTRGQQVTLSCSPISGHRSVSWYQQTPGQGLQFLFEYFSETQRNKGNFPGRFSGRQFSNSRSEMNVSTLELGDSALYLCASSLGTRTEAFFGQGTRLTVV.

CDR3 loop: CASSIPSLGGQVNVLTF. The DNA for the CDR3 is TGTGCCAGTAGTATTCCCTCGCTAGGGGGACAGGTCAACGTCCTGACTTTC. This chain uses TRBV19 with TRBJ2-6, with 8 bases matching TRBD1. The CDR3 extends over 17 amino acids. The ends lost 3 bases at V and 9 bases at J; junction bases unmatched: 13. The V gene's germline CDR1 is LNHDA and CDR2 SQIVND (reference sequence).

V gene TRBV30 combines with J gene TRBJ2-2, with D uncertain. Trimming shortened V by 3 bases and J by 1 base, and 3 bases separated the two germline ends. The CDR3 consists of 12 residues. Per germline, CDR1 GTSNPN and CDR2 SVGIG (reference sequence). The CDR3 loop reads CAWSKNTGELFF. CDR3 in DNA: TGTGCCTGGAGCAAGAACACCGGGGAGCTGTTTTTT.

The V call is TRBV7-3, the J call TRBJ2-7; 9 nucleotides agree with TRBD2. Unmatched junction bases numbered 7, after V lost 0 bases and J lost 10 bases. Looked up from germline, CDR1 is SGHTA and CDR2 is FQGTGA. The CDR3 has 14 residues. The CDR3 sequence is CASSLTGGLAPQYF. CDR3 nucleotides: TGTGCCAGCAGCTTAACGGGGGGACTAGCTCCTCAGTACTTC.

The CDR3 sequence: CASSVAGTGRGSFATEAFF. The CDR3 DNA sequence: TGTGCCAGCAGCGTAGCGGGGACAGGGAGGGGATCATTTGCCACTGAAGCTTTCTTT. This rearrangement joins TRBV9 to TRBJ1-1, with 9 bases fitting TRBD1. The CDR3 is 19 residues long. V was clipped by 0 bases and J by 4 bases; unmatched bases: 16. CDR1 and CDR2 (germline): SGDLS, YYNGEE.

DNA of the CDR3: TGTGCCAGCAGCCTGGACAGGAAAGAGACCCAGTACTTC. This encodes CASSLDRKETQYF. The genes are TRBV6-1 and TRBJ2-5, with 7 bases that match TRBD1. The germline gives CDR1 MNHNS, CDR2 SASEGT. J was trimmed by 3 bases and V by 6 bases; bases with no gene match: 4. This CDR3 contains 13 residues.

This clone was picked up a small number of times. V gene TRBV10-3 combines with J gene TRBJ2-7; D may be TRBD1 (5 bases). Germline-derived CDR1 and CDR2 are ENHRY and SYGVKD. Trimming stripped 6 bases from V and 4 bases from J, with 7 bases between. The CDR3 is made up of 11 amino acids. CDR3 bases: TGTGCCATCAGCGACAGTTACGAGCAGTACTTC. It specifies CAISDSYEQYF.

This clone appeared once. The rearrangement joins TRBV18 to TRBJ2-2, with no clear D. This CDR3 is built from 13 residues. Trimming removed 6 bases from V and 1 base from J, with 6 bases in between. The germline CDR1 and CDR2 sequences are KGHSH and LQKENI. The CDR3 here is CASSYRNTGELFF. DNA of the CDR3: TGTGCCAGCTCGTACAGGAACACCGGGGAGCTGTTTTTT.

This sequence joins TRBV6-1 and TRBJ1-2, with D perhaps matching TRBD1 (6 bases). The CDR3 is 15 residues long. Per the germline V gene, CDR1 is MNHNS and CDR2 is SASEGT. Trimming shortened V by 8 bases and J by 4 bases, and 20 bases separated the two germline ends. This CDR3 reads CASLGARPESYGYTF. The CDR3, as DNA: TGTGCCAGCCTGGGGGCGCGACCCGAATCCTATGGCTACACCTTC.

V is TRBV4-1 and J is TRBJ2-7, with 15 bases aligning to TRBD2. Germline V CDR1 and CDR2: MGHRA, YSYEKL. Losses at the gene ends were 1 base for V and 2 bases for J; bases not matched to a gene: 3. The CDR3 loop spans 17 amino acids. The CDR3: CASSQGRTSGGAYEQYF. In DNA form, the CDR3 reads TGCGCCAGCAGCCAAGGGAGGACTAGCGGGGGGGCCTACGAGCAGTACTTC.

V is TRBV28 and J is TRBJ2-1; possible D gene TRBD2, 5 bases. Germline assignment: CDR1 MDHEN and CDR2 SYDVKM. Between the trimmed V and J ends, which lost 4 bases and 0 bases, there was a span of 16 bases. CDR3 length: 17 residues. The CDR3 here is CASSSRVRLSSYNEQFF. The CDR3 DNA reads as TGTGCCAGCAGTTCCAGAGTCCGACTATCCTCCTACAATGAGCAGTTCTTC.

The CDR3 loop is CASRPSGNYNEQFF. CDR3 bases: TGTGCCAGCAGACCTAGCGGGAACTACAATGAGCAGTTCTTC. The rearrangement links TRBV6-5 to TRBJ2-1; 9 bases map to TRBD2. The CDR3 spans 14 residues. Germline CDR1 MNHEY, CDR2 SVGAGI. The V gene end was trimmed by 6 bases and the J gene end by 3 bases; junction bases not matched to a gene: 3.

This clone was picked up a small number of times. The rearrangement joins TRBV5-1 to TRBJ1-4; 8 nucleotides match TRBD1. The CDR3 sequence is 16 residues long. The V gene's germline CDR1 is SGHRS and CDR2 YFSETQ. After removal of 4 bases from V and 5 bases from J, the junction contained 10 bases not matched to a gene. The CDR3 DNA is TGCGCCAGCAGCGCGACAGGGGACCCTTGGAATGAAAAACTGTTTTTT. This encodes CASSATGDPWNEKLFF.

The chain combines TRBV5-4 with TRBJ1-1, with D maybe TRBD1 (5 bases). Trimming took 1 base from V and 0 from J, leaving 10 bases between them. The CDR3 totals 15 residues. Germline CDR1 is SGHNT and CDR2 is YYREEE (reference sequence). The CDR3 is CASSLTGMMNTEAFF. For the CDR3, the DNA is TGTGCCAGCAGCTTGACAGGAATGATGAACACTGAAGCTTTCTTT.

The chain is built from TRBV18 and TRBJ2-7; D is undetermined. Trimming pared 5 bases from V and 5 bases from J, leaving 13 bases between. Germline loops: CDR1 KGHSH, CDR2 LQKENI. CDR3 length: 13 amino acids. The CDR3 loop is CASSIRTLHEQYF. DNA for the CDR3: TGTGCCAGCTCAATTAGAACTCTCCACGAGCAGTACTTC.

This clone was seen more than once but under ten times. This chain uses TRBV27 with TRBJ2-1, with TRBD2 as a possible D gene (6 bases). The length of the CDR3 is 16 residues. Looked up from germline, CDR1 is MNHEY and CDR2 is SMNVEV (reference sequence). The V gene lost 0 bases and the J gene lost 8 bases, with 17 bases spanning the gap. Written as DNA, the CDR3 is TGTGCCAGCAGTTTATCTTGGGGGGTCACGAGTGATGAGCAGTTCTTC. It codes for CASSLSWGVTSDEQFF.

The CDR3: CASGGRYNSPLHF. The CDR3 bases are TGTGCCAGCGGCGGCAGATATAATTCACCCCTCCACTTT. V gene TRBV28 combines with J gene TRBJ1-6, with D unclear. V gave up 8 bases and J gave up 4 bases, with 9 bases separating them. From germline, CDR1 is MDHEN and CDR2 SYDVKM. The CDR3 runs 13 residues.